The sequence of this T cell receptor (beta chain) was determined in a study of regulatory T cells in long-lasting Graves disease. Overall study results and limits: Patients with persistent disease showed a bias toward TRBV28, TRBJ1-2 and TRBJ2-5. Owing to a sample size that was small, accuracy may have been reduced.

CDR3 length: 15 residues. V shed 6 bases, J shed 5 bases, and the junction held 12 bases outside the gene matches. This clonotype has a count of ten or more. Its specificity is unknown. As to time point: persistent/refractory GD, antithyroid drugs over 5 years with positive TRAb. PBMC RNA was the source of the TCR library. EDTA tubes received about 10 milliliters of collected peripheral blood. Sequencing libraries for TCR beta were prepared with iRepertoire HTBI primers and Arm-PCR of CDR3 regions. TCRdb independently ran MiXCR on the multiplex PCR reads; one entry per CDR3 protein. The repertoire holds roughly 500,000 distinct CDR3 sequences, with about 22% as singletons.

The rearrangement joins TRBV12-3 or TRBV12-4 to TRBJ1-2; 7 nucleotides agree with TRBD1. The sequence came from a female donor with Graves disease. The source was peripheral blood mononuclear cells (PBMCs), collected when the disease was refractory, from a patient treated with antithyroid drugs. CDR3 residues: CASSLTTGQKYGYTF. In DNA, the CDR3 is TGTGCCAGCAGCTTGACTACGGGACAGAAGTATGGCTACACCTTC.